This TCR beta chain was sequenced for a study of cytomegalovirus exposure and HLA in healthy donors. The overall study: Approximately 170 million T cells yielded approximately 110 million unique TCR beta sequences in earlier analysis. Among the approximately 400 genotyped donors, 65% to 85% were placed in the Caucasian-associated ancestry cluster.

Of note for this clone: Antigen: not known.

Study outcomes and limitations: It was reported that TCR beta sequences correctly inferred the HLA-A and HLA-B alleles for most subjects.

Germline V gives CDR1 SGHAT, CDR2 FQNNGV. The length of the CDR3 is 13 residues. Trimming left V 0 bases short and J 4 bases short, with 6 bases between. PCR employed 60 Vbeta and 13 Jbeta primers. Produced via immunoSEQ multiplex PCR; TCRdb's table is partial and in-frame only. Seen here are about 110,000 clones, under 85% observed once, and the top ten hold roughly 2.1%. The chain joins TRBV11-2 to TRBJ1-1, with D possibly matching TRBD1 (6 bases). Sample: PBMCs. This sequence originates from a man aged 25-40 years in good health and CMV-seronegative. Written as DNA, the CDR3 is TGTGCCAGCAGCTTAGAACAGGGCACTGAAGCTTTCTTT. Translated, it gives CASSLEQGTEAFF.